Listed here are 14 T cell receptor beta chains from one sample, sequenced in a study of blood T cell repertoires in COVID-19. Sequencing used immunoSEQ multiplex PCR; TCRdb keeps in-frame clones, though not all of them. The sample includes 200,000 to 250,000 clones, 70% to 85% of them seen just once. The material sequenced was PBMCs or T cells enriched from blood (not recorded which). The receptors were gathered from a woman aged 55-70 years who had recovered from COVID-19.

This clone was detected only a few times. V usage is TRBV2 and J usage is TRBJ2-2; 9 bases line up with TRBD1. The CDR3 has 15 residues. Trimming at V came to 4 bases and at J to 7 bases, leaving 7 bases not matched to a gene. Germline values: CDR1 SNHLY, CDR2 FYNNEI. As DNA, the CDR3 is TGTGCCAGCAGTGCGGACAGGGGAAGGTACGGGGAGCTGTTTTTT. Protein sequence: CASSADRGRYGELFF.

The chain links TRBV5-6 to TRBJ2-3; 7 nucleotides align to TRBD2. The CDR3 has 16 residues. V lost 2 bases and J lost 2; bases outside the gene matches: 8. The germline V gene encodes CDR1 SGHDT and CDR2 YYEEEE. This CDR3 reads CASSFDGGKFTDTQYF. CDR3 sequence (DNA): TGTGCCAGCAGCTTTGACGGGGGGAAATTCACAGATACGCAGTATTTT.

This chain links TRBV25-1 with TRBJ1-6; maybe TRBD1 (5 bases). V lost 5 bases and J 9 bases, leaving 20 bases between the germline ends. The CDR3 is 16 residues long. The germline V gene has CDR1 MGHDK and CDR2 SYGVNS. The CDR3 nucleotides are TGTGCCAGCAGTCCTTGGGAGGGACGGGGATCTTCACCCCTCCACTTT. This translates into CASSPWEGRGSSPLHF.

This clone is a singleton in its sample. V and J are TRBV12-5 and TRBJ2-6, with 8 nucleotides matching TRBD1. The CDR3 is made up of 18 amino acids. J gave up 3 bases and V 3 bases, and 10 bases lay outside the gene matches. Looked up from germline, CDR1 is LGHNT and CDR2 is FRNRAP. For the CDR3, the DNA is TGTGCTAGTGGTTTACAGGGGGGACGGACGTATGGGGCCAACGTCCTGACTTTC. Translating it yields CASGLQGGRTYGANVLTF. The whole variable domain, filled in from reference TRBV12-5 and TRBJ2-6, reads DARVTQTPRHKVTEMGQEVTMRCQPILGHNTVFWYRQTMMQGLELLAYFRNRAPLDDSGMPKDRFSAEMPDATLATLKIQPSEPRDSAVYFCASGLQGGRTYGANVLTFGAGSRLTVL.

This clone was seen once. The rearrangement joins TRBV6-5 to TRBJ1-2; weak D call: TRBD1 (6 bases). The CDR3 covers 15 residues. Trimming stripped 7 bases from V and 8 bases from J, with 23 bases between. CDR1 MNHEY and CDR2 SVGAGI come from the germline V gene. The CDR3 sequence is CASTQSRGIQGGYTF. The CDR3 DNA reads TGTGCCAGCACCCAGAGTCGGGGCATCCAGGGGGGCTACACCTTC.

The DNA for the CDR3 is TGTGCCAGCAGCACGGACGGGGGGAGGACCCAGTACTTC. Its protein is CASSTDGGRTQYF. The chain links TRBV7-9 to TRBJ2-5, with TRBD2 matching 7 bases. V dropped 5 bases and J dropped 7; count of bases not matched to a gene: 7. Per germline, CDR1 SEHNR and CDR2 FQNEAQ (reference sequence). CDR3 size: 13 residues.

The chain couples TRBV28 to TRBJ2-3, with 8 positions matching TRBD2. Per the germline V gene, CDR1 is MDHEN and CDR2 is SYDVKM. The CDR3 sequence is 17 residues long. J gave up 2 bases and V 5 bases, and 12 bases lay outside the gene matches. In nucleotides, the CDR3 is TGTGCCAGCAGTCGCCTTGAACTAGCGGTCCTCACAGATACGCAGTATTTT. Its protein is CASSRLELAVLTDTQYF.

The chain links TRBV5-1 to TRBJ1-2, with D perhaps TRBD1 (6 bases). V was shortened by 0 bases and J by 8 bases, with 14 bases between the two germline ends. From germline, CDR1 is SGHRS and CDR2 YFSETQ. The CDR3 extends over 14 amino acids. CDR3 bases: TGCGCCAGCAGCTTGGGGGGCTCCAGGGGAGGCTACACCTTC. Amino acid sequence: CASSLGGSRGGYTF.

DNA of the CDR3: TGTGCCACCAGCCGAGGGGCTGGGGGGACTACCAATGAGCAGTTCTTC. This codes for CATSRGAGGTTNEQFF. The V call is TRBV24-1, the J call TRBJ2-1, with 7 bases identical to TRBD2. CDR1 is KGHDR and CDR2 is SFDVKD in the germline V gene. Trimming took 7 bases from V and 6 from J; bases not matched to a gene: 14. The CDR3 is 16 residues long.

V usage is TRBV9 and J usage is TRBJ2-3; unclear D gene. The CDR3 length is 15 residues. Deletions cut 3 bases from V and 0 bases from J, with 11 bases between. Germline loops: CDR1 SGDLS, CDR2 YYNGEE. The CDR3 sequence is CASSALGGSTDTQYF. In nucleotides, the CDR3 is TGTGCCAGCAGCGCCCTTGGCGGTAGCACAGATACGCAGTATTTT.

This clone has just one count. The J gene is TRBJ2-2, the V gene TRBV5-5, with a possible D match to TRBD2 (5 bases). The CDR3 is made up of 15 amino acids. Germline assignment: CDR1 SGHKS and CDR2 YYEKEE (reference sequence). Deletions cut 1 base from V and 3 bases from J, with 10 bases between. CDR3 amino acids: CASSLNEGDTGELFF. The CDR3, as DNA: TGTGCCAGCAGCTTGAACGAGGGCGACACCGGGGAGCTGTTTTTT.

This clone was detected only once. This sequence joins TRBV20-1 and TRBJ1-1; D remains unclear. Germline lookup yields CDR1 DFQATT and CDR2 SNEGSKA (reference sequence). The CDR3 runs 15 residues. Deletions cut 3 bases from V and 3 bases from J, with 17 bases between. The CDR3 spells CSASSGFERHTEAFF. The CDR3 bases are TGCAGTGCTAGTTCGGGTTTCGAGAGGCACACTGAAGCTTTCTTT.

This rearrangement joins TRBV19 to TRBJ1-2, with D maybe TRBD1 (6 bases). The CDR3 sequence is 14 residues long. V was clipped by 5 bases and J by 12 bases, with 22 bases between them. Germline lookup yields CDR1 LNHDA and CDR2 SQIVND (reference sequence). CDR3 in amino acids: CASSQRAGTRVDTF. CDR3 coding DNA: TGTGCCAGTAGTCAACGCGCCGGGACACGTGTTGACACCTTC.

The V and J genes are TRBV6-5 and TRBJ2-7, with D perhaps matching TRBD1 (5 bases). The V gene lost 2 bases and the J gene lost 0 bases, with 14 bases spanning the gap. The CDR3 loop spans 16 amino acids. Germline values: CDR1 MNHEY, CDR2 SVGAGI. CDR3 in DNA: TGTGCCAGCAGTTACCTCCAGGGCCGGAGCTCCTACGAGCAGTACTTC. Translation: CASSYLQGRSSYEQYF.